A selection of T cell receptor beta chains follows, all from one sample in a study of cytomegalovirus exposure and HLA in healthy donors. Libraries were prepared by immunoSEQ multiplex PCR; TCRdb keeps only in-frame clonotypes and omits some of them. The sample contains about 140,000 clones, roughly 80% of which appear only once. The sample consisted of PBMCs. The receptors come from a female donor in good health and CMV-seronegative. CDR3s include the opening cysteine and the closing phenylalanine or tryptophan. A D gene is named only where the DNA matches it firmly. Some rows have no size entry. The others give once, few or many, or a class for an expanded clone.

TGTGCCAGCAGCTTACTAGCGGGAAAGAACGAGCAGTACTTC,CASSLLAGKNEQYF,TRBJ2-7,TRBD2,TRBV7-9,NA
TGTGCCAGCAACGCCTTCCAGCGCGCGAACACCGGGGAGCTGTTTTTT,CASNAFQRANTGELFF,TRBJ2-2,NA,TRBV28,NA
TGTGCCAGCAGTGACCAGGTGACAGGGGTCCCCGGGGAGCTGTTTTTT,CASSDQVTGVPGELFF,TRBJ2-2,TRBD1,TRBV2,NA
TGTGCCAGCGGGACAAGAGCTAACTATGGCTACACCTTC,CASGTRANYGYTF,TRBJ1-2,NA,TRBV6-6,once
TGTGCTAGTGGTTTCCAGACCTTGCCCCTCTCGACAGGGATTAGCAATCAGCCCCAGCATTTT,CASGFQTLPLSTGISNQPQHF,TRBJ1-5,TRBD1,TRBV12-5,once
TGTGCCGGAACGGGACAGGTCTACGAGCAGTACTTC,CAGTGQVYEQYF,TRBJ2-7,TRBD1,TRBV2,NA
TGCGCCAGCAGTGAGTCGACAGGAAGCTCCTACAATGAGCAGTTCTTC,CASSESTGSSYNEQFF,TRBJ2-1,NA,TRBV10-2,NA
TGTGCCACCAGCAGAGAGGGAGTTGTCGGGGGTGAAAAACTGTTTTTT,CATSREGVVGGEKLFF,TRBJ1-4,NA,TRBV15,few
TGTGCCAGTAGGGGGCTAGCGGTAAACCAAGAGACCCAGTACTTC,CASRGLAVNQETQYF,TRBJ2-5,TRBD2,TRBV19,NA
TGTGCCAGCTTTACACAGGGATCGGACACTGAAGCTTTCTTT,CASFTQGSDTEAFF,TRBJ1-1,NA,TRBV7-8,few
TGTGCCAGCAGTTACTCGATGAATGGAGGCTATGGCTACACCTTC,CASSYSMNGGYGYTF,TRBJ1-2,NA,TRBV6-5,NA
TGTGCCAGCGAAGGGCAGGGAAGCCACGAGCAGTACTTC,CASEGQGSHEQYF,TRBJ2-7,NA,TRBV6-5,few
TGTGCCAGCAGCTTAGACGGGGCGCAGGGGGCAGGCCAGCCCCAGCATTTT,CASSLDGAQGAGQPQHF,TRBJ1-5,TRBD1,TRBV7-9,NA
TGTGCCAGCAGTGGGGGACAGGGGGATCCCGGGGAGCTGTTTTTT,CASSGGQGDPGELFF,TRBJ2-2,TRBD1,TRBV27,NA
TGTGCCAGCAGCTTCGACCCGAGGGCTAGCGGGCACCAAGAGACCCAGTACTTC,CASSFDPRASGHQETQYF,TRBJ2-5,TRBD2,TRBV7-9,once
TGTGCCAGCAGTATATCCGGGACAGGGTCAGAACTCTACACCTTC,CASSISGTGSELYTF,TRBJ1-2,TRBD1,TRBV6-1,once
TGTGCCAGCAGCGTAGGGGACAGGGGCATCTATGGCTACACCTTC,CASSVGDRGIYGYTF,TRBJ1-2,TRBD1,TRBV9,NA
TGTGCCAGCAGCGAAACAGGGACCTCCTACGAGCAGTACTTC,CASSETGTSYEQYF,TRBJ2-7,NA,TRBV9,NA
TGTGCCAGTAGCACCGGGACTACCGGCACAGATACGCAGTATTTT,CASSTGTTGTDTQYF,TRBJ2-3,TRBD2,TRBV19,NA
TGCAGCGTTGTCCCTAGCGGGGGGAGAGAGCAGTACTTC,CSVVPSGGREQYF,TRBJ2-7,TRBD2,TRBV29-1,NA
TGTGCCAGCTCCCGGGACAGGGGGCCTCAGTACTTC,CASSRDRGPQYF,TRBJ2-4,TRBD1,TRBV27,NA
TGTGCCAGCAGGGCAGGAGGGGATTACGAGCAGTACTTC,CASRAGGDYEQYF,TRBJ2-7,NA,TRBV27,NA
TGTGCCAGCAGCCCGAGGGACAGAAGGGGGAATGAGCAGTTCTTC,CASSPRDRRGNEQFF,TRBJ2-1,TRBD1,TRBV5-4,NA
TGCAGCGTTGCGGGACAGGGGCATGGCTACACCTTC,CSVAGQGHGYTF,TRBJ1-2,TRBD1,TRBV29-1,NA
TGTGCCAGCAGTTTTCACAGGGCTGGGGCCAACGTCCTGACTTTC,CASSFHRAGANVLTF,TRBJ2-6,NA,TRBV6-5,NA
TGTGCCAGCAGCCAAGAGTGGGGGTACACAGGGGTCGAGAACACTGAAGCTTTCTTT,CASSQEWGYTGVENTEAFF,TRBJ1-1,TRBD1,TRBV14,few
TGTGCCAGCACCCCAACACTAGCGGTACAAGAGACCCAGTACTTC,CASTPTLAVQETQYF,TRBJ2-5,TRBD2,TRBV5-4,few
TGTGCCAGCAGCTTTCCCGGACTTGGGGTGTACTTC,CASSFPGLGVYF,TRBJ2-5,NA,TRBV5-4,NA
TGTGCCAGCACCGGTGGAGGGCTGAACACTGAAGCTTTCTTT,CASTGGGLNTEAFF,TRBJ1-1,NA,TRBV7-8,NA
TGTGCCAGCAGCTCGGTACTAGCGGGATCAGATACGCAGTATTTT,CASSSVLAGSDTQYF,TRBJ2-3,TRBD2,TRBV7-2,NA
TGTGCCAGCAGCCAAGATCTCGGGCTAGCGGGAAGGAATGAGCAGTTCTTC,CASSQDLGLAGRNEQFF,TRBJ2-1,TRBD2,TRBV4-2,NA
TGTGCCAGTAGGGGACAGCACTCTGGAAACACCATATATTTT,CASRGQHSGNTIYF,TRBJ1-3,TRBD1,TRBV19,few
TGCGCCAGCAGCTCGACCCTGACGGGGAGTGCGGGAAACACCATATATTTT,CASSSTLTGSAGNTIYF,TRBJ1-3,NA,TRBV5-1,NA
TGTGCCAGCAGTGGCAGACAGGGGGCTAGCTCTGAAGCTTTCTTT,CASSGRQGASSEAFF,TRBJ1-1,TRBD1,TRBV6-6,NA
TGTGCCAGCAGTGGAGAGGATGGACCTCAGGGAGGAGCTTTCTTT,CASSGEDGPQGGAFF,TRBJ1-1,NA,TRBV2,NA
TGTGCCAGCAGTGACGGAGGGCACTATGGCTACACCTTC,CASSDGGHYGYTF,TRBJ1-2,NA,TRBV6-4,NA
TGTGCCAGCAGCGTTGAAGGACTACCCTTCTGGGAGCAGTACTTC,CASSVEGLPFWEQYF,TRBJ2-7,NA,TRBV9,NA
TGTGCCAGTAGTACCAGGACTAGCGGTAGCTCCTACAATGAGCAGTTCTTC,CASSTRTSGSSYNEQFF,TRBJ2-1,TRBD2,TRBV19,NA
TGTGCCAGCTCCCCCGGGGGGAGAAACTATGGCTACACCTTC,CASSPGGRNYGYTF,TRBJ1-2,NA,TRBV27,NA
TGTGCCACCAGCAGAGATCTGGACAGAAACGAGCAGTACTTC,CATSRDLDRNEQYF,TRBJ2-7,NA,TRBV15,NA
TGTGCCAGCAGCTTAGATGGGACAGGAACAGATACGCAGTATTTT,CASSLDGTGTDTQYF,TRBJ2-3,TRBD1,TRBV7-2,once
TGTGCCAGCAGCCGAAACCCACAGCCGACCTACGAGCAGTACTTC,CASSRNPQPTYEQYF,TRBJ2-7,NA,TRBV16,few
TGTGCCAGCAGCTTGCAGCGCCCGAACACCGGGGAGCTGTTTTTT,CASSLQRPNTGELFF,TRBJ2-2,NA,TRBV11-2,NA
TGTGCTAACGAGGAGACAGGGGGTGATCAGCCCCAGCATTTT,CANEETGGDQPQHF,TRBJ1-5,TRBD1,TRBV12-5,few
TGTGCCAGCTGCGACACGGGGGCCTACGAGCAGTACTTC,CASCDTGAYEQYF,TRBJ2-7,NA,TRBV6-5,NA
TGTGCCTGGAGTGGCCCTCAGGCGCCCCAGCATTTT,CAWSGPQAPQHF,TRBJ1-5,NA,TRBV30,NA
TGTGCCAGCAGTGATAATCCAGGAGAGACCCAGTACTTC,CASSDNPGETQYF,TRBJ2-5,NA,TRBV6-1,NA
TGTGCCAGCACGGACAGCTCCTACAATGAGCAGTTCTTC,CASTDSSYNEQFF,TRBJ2-1,NA,TRBV9,NA
TGTGCCAGCAGTCTGACAGGTTCAGGACAGCCCCAGCATTTT,CASSLTGSGQPQHF,TRBJ1-5,NA,TRBV7-9,few
TGTGCCAGCAGCACATACACCGGGGAGCTGTTTTTT,CASSTYTGELFF,TRBJ2-2,NA,TRBV7-6,NA
TGTGCCAGCAGCGTAGTGGGGACAGGGGGCCGCACAGATACGCAGTATTTT,CASSVVGTGGRTDTQYF,TRBJ2-3,TRBD1,TRBV9,NA
TGTGCCAGCAGTTTTACAGGGCTGAGCTATGGCTACACCTTC,CASSFTGLSYGYTF,TRBJ1-2,NA,TRBV27,NA
TGTGCCAGCAGTGAAACTAGGACGTACGAGCAGTACTTC,CASSETRTYEQYF,TRBJ2-7,NA,TRBV6-1,NA
TGTGCCAGCAGCCCCATAGCGGGCGACACTGAAGCTTTCTTT,CASSPIAGDTEAFF,TRBJ1-1,NA,TRBV7-2,NA
TGCAGCGTTGTTCCGGGAAACACTGAAGCTTTCTTT,CSVVPGNTEAFF,TRBJ1-1,NA,TRBV29-1,NA
TGTGCCAGCAGCGCACCGGACAGGCTGGAAGATACGCAGTATTTT,CASSAPDRLEDTQYF,TRBJ2-3,TRBD1,TRBV13,few